This TCR beta chain was profiled in a study of cytomegalovirus exposure and HLA in healthy donors. Amplification used 60 Vbeta primers and 13 Jbeta primers. Assay: immunoSEQ multiplex PCR; the TCRdb copy retains only in-frame clones and omits some. This table has under 200,000 clones, approximately 70% appearing once. CDR1 is SGHRS and CDR2 is YFSETQ in the germline V gene. Trimming left V 3 bases short and J 0 bases short, with 15 bases between. This CDR3 has 16 residues. In its sample, this clone was seen a few times. The TCR was taken from a woman aged 30 to 39 in good health and CMV-seronegative. The J gene is TRBJ1-1, the V gene TRBV5-1; D might be TRBD1 (5 bases). Input material: PBMCs. CDR3 residues: CASSSWADSLNTEAFF. The CDR3 DNA is TGCGCCAGCAGCTCCTGGGCCGACAGCTTGAACACTGAAGCTTTCTTT.